The 32 T cell receptor beta chains presented below share a single source sample, sequenced in a study of identical twins. A single record per CDR3 protein comes from TCRdb applying MiXCR to the 5' RACE reads. The sample includes 500,000 to 700,000 distinct CDR3 sequences, around 7.5% seen only once; the top ten take 1.6%. This sample was also put to use in a study of yellow fever vaccine responses in identical twins.

The material sequenced was PBMCs. Source of these receptors: a young woman in good health.

This clonotype was seen more than once but under ten times. The rearrangement joins TRBV13 to TRBJ2-7; unclear D gene. The V gene lost 6 bases and the J gene lost 4 bases, with 13 bases spanning the gap. CDR1 and CDR2 from the germline V gene are PRHDT and FYEKMQ (reference sequence). The CDR3 has 13 amino acids. CDR3 sequence: CASSPKWGYEQYF. CDR3 sequence (DNA): TGTGCCAGCAGTCCCAAGTGGGGTTACGAGCAGTACTTC.

This clonotype was counted many times. This rearrangement joins TRBV10-3 to TRBJ1-2; D may be TRBD1 (6 bases). CDR1 and CDR2 from the germline V gene are ENHRY and SYGVKD. Trimming pared 2 bases from V and 4 bases from J, leaving 11 bases between. This CDR3 spans 14 amino acids. The CDR3 loop is CAISETGGAYGYTF. CDR3 bases: TGTGCCATCAGTGAGACTGGGGGCGCCTATGGCTACACCTTC.

This chain connects TRBV12-3 or TRBV12-4 to TRBJ1-1; D gene uncertain. With 6 bases removed from V and 7 bases from J, the gap between germline ends came to 9 bases. The CDR3 contains 11 residues. The CDR3 here is CASRYNGEAFF. Here the CDR3 DNA reads TGTGCCAGCAGGTATAACGGTGAAGCTTTCTTT.

The sample holds many counts of this clonotype. The chain is built from TRBV11-2 and TRBJ1-5; TRBD1 matches at 7 bases. The CDR3 length is 13 residues. Germline loops: CDR1 SGHAT, CDR2 FQNNGV. The ends lost 5 bases at V and 4 bases at J; junction bases unmatched: 2. CDR3 nucleotides: TGTGCCAGCAGCGGGGACAGAAATCAGCCCCAGCATTTT. Translation gives CASSGDRNQPQHF.

This clonotype occurred a few times. The V gene is TRBV12-3 or TRBV12-4, the J gene TRBJ2-7; the match to TRBD2 covers 9 bases. The length of the CDR3 is 15 residues. Losses at the gene ends were 7 bases for V and 6 bases for J; bases not matched to a gene: 13. As DNA, the CDR3 is TGTGCCAGCACTCCATCGGCCGCGGGAGGGTTCGAGCAGTACTTC. Protein: CASTPSAAGGFEQYF.

J is TRBJ2-2 and V is TRBV3-1, with 9 positions matching TRBD2. From germline, CDR1 is LGHDT and CDR2 YNNKEL (reference sequence). The CDR3 extends over 17 amino acids. V dropped 6 bases and J dropped 4; count of bases not matched to a gene: 12. In DNA, the CDR3 is TGTGCCAGCAGTCCGTCCTTGCGGGAGGGTGGCACCGGGGAGCTGTTTTTT. Translated: CASSPSLREGGTGELFF.

This clonotype was recorded a few times. V gene TRBV5-1 combines with J gene TRBJ2-5, with TRBD2 matching 10 bases. Looked up from germline, CDR1 is SGHRS and CDR2 is YFSETQ. This CDR3 region has 16 residues. V was clipped by 4 bases and J by 5 bases; unmatched bases: 11. In DNA, the CDR3 is TGCGCCAGCAGCGGAACTAGCGGGGTCCTGGGGGAGACCCAGTACTTC. It is translated as CASSGTSGVLGETQYF.

This clonotype was observed at least ten times. The J gene is TRBJ2-3, the V gene TRBV7-9, with no clear D. The CDR3 extends over 14 amino acids. V was pared by 4 bases and J by 6 bases, with 14 bases between. Germline V CDR1 and CDR2: SEHNR, FQNEAQ (reference sequence). The CDR3 bases are TGTGCCAGCAGCTCGCGGCCCGAACGGGATACGCAGTATTTT. It translates to CASSSRPERDTQYF.

The chain joins TRBV6-2 or TRBV6-3 to TRBJ1-6; no clear D gene. With 8 bases removed from V and 5 bases from J, the gap between germline ends came to 10 bases. Germline values: CDR1 MNHEY, CDR2 SVGEGT. The CDR3 is 13 residues long. The CDR3 bases are TGTGCCAGCTCCCGGCAGGATAATTCACCCCTCCACTTT. Translation gives CASSRQDNSPLHF.

This clonotype was found many times. The CDR3 sequence: CASSLAPSGRDTQYF. The CDR3 DNA reads TGCGCCAGCAGCTTGGCCCCCAGCGGGAGGGATACGCAGTATTTT. The rearrangement links TRBV5-1 to TRBJ2-3, with TRBD2 matching 9 bases. Germline V gene sequence: CDR1 SGHRS, CDR2 YFSETQ. The CDR3 length is 15 residues. J lost 6 bases, V lost 0 bases, and 5 bases had no gene match.

In this sample, this clonotype turned up a few times. The V gene is TRBV2, the J gene TRBJ2-2, with no clear D. Trimming left V 6 bases short and J 3 bases short, with 14 bases between. CDR1 is SNHLY and CDR2 is FYNNEI in the germline V gene. CDR3 length equals 15 residues. CDR3 DNA: TGTGCCAGCAGCTGGCAGGCTATTGACACCGGGGAGCTGTTTTTT. Translation gives CASSWQAIDTGELFF.

This clonotype was recorded many times. V is TRBV24-1 and J is TRBJ1-2, with TRBD1 matching 9 bases. J was trimmed by 2 bases and V by 5 bases; bases with no gene match: 11. Germline CDR1 and CDR2: KGHDR and SFDVKD. The CDR3 totals 17 residues. The CDR3 nucleotides read TGTGCCACCAGTGGACAGGGGGGGAACGGGATCAACTATGGCTACACCTTC. Residues: CATSGQGGNGINYGYTF.

The sample holds many counts of this clonotype. This chain links TRBV28 with TRBJ2-3; tentatively, D is TRBD1 or TRBD2 (5 bases each). The V gene lost 2 bases and the J gene lost 9 bases, with 18 bases spanning the gap. CDR1 and CDR2 from the germline V gene are MDHEN and SYDVKM. CDR3 length: 15 residues. The CDR3, as DNA: TGTGCCAGCAGTTTACGAACCTCGGGACCCACCACGCAGTATTTT. This encodes CASSLRTSGPTTQYF. The variable domain in full, completed from reference TRBV28 and TRBJ2-3, reads DVKVTQSSRYLVKRTGEKVFLECVQDMDHENMFWYRQDPGLGLRLIYFSYDVKMKEKGDIPEGYSVSREKKERFSLILESASTNQTSMYLCASSLRTSGPTTQYFGPGTRLTVL.

This clonotype has only a few counts. The chain carries TRBV7-9 and TRBJ1-5; TRBD1 is a possible D gene (5 bases). The CDR3 sequence is 15 residues long. Trimming removed 2 bases at V and 6 bases at J, with 14 bases between. Germline V gene data show CDR1 as SEHNR and CDR2 as FQNEAQ (reference sequence). The CDR3 reads CASSLSGSGSQPQHF. The CDR3 DNA is TGTGCCAGCAGCTTATCAGGGTCAGGGAGTCAGCCCCAGCATTTT.

This clonotype came up a few times. The CDR3 DNA reads TGCAGTGCTTTTAGACAGAACACTGAAGCTTTCTTT. Amino acid sequence: CSAFRQNTEAFF. The V gene is TRBV20-1, the J gene TRBJ1-1, with no clear D. The V end lost 5 bases, the J end lost 1 base, and 8 bases lay between the germline ends. The CDR3 spans 12 residues. Germline V gene lookup returns CDR1 DFQATT and CDR2 SNEGSKA (reference sequence).

This clonotype was seen repeatedly, ten times or more. The chain carries TRBV7-9 and TRBJ2-1, with TRBD1 matching 7 bases. The germline gives CDR1 SEHNR, CDR2 FQNEAQ (reference sequence). This CDR3 is built from 13 residues. Losses at the gene ends were 2 bases for V and 9 bases for J; bases not matched to a gene: 4. This CDR3 reads CASSLQGQTEQFF. CDR3 bases: TGTGCCAGCAGCTTACAGGGACAGACTGAGCAGTTCTTC. The whole variable domain, remainder taken from reference TRBV7-9 and TRBJ2-1, is DTGVSQNPRHKITKRGQNVTFRCDPISEHNRLYWYRQTLGQGPEFLTYFQNEAQLEKSRLLSDRFSAERPKGSFSTLEIQRTEQGDSAMYLCASSLQGQTEQFFGPGTRLTVL.

This chain uses TRBV20-1 with TRBJ2-2; 10 bases line up with TRBD2. Germline CDR1 is DFQATT and CDR2 is SNEGSKA (reference sequence). The length of the CDR3 is 17 residues. V trimming: 0 bases; J trimming: 5 bases; junction bases outside the gene matches: 9. The CDR3 DNA sequence: TGCAGTGCTAGAGAGGAATGGGGTAGCGGGAGGACCGGGGAGCTGTTTTTT. It is translated as CSAREEWGSGRTGELFF.

This clonotype has a count of ten or more. This rearrangement joins TRBV4-1 to TRBJ2-7; D is unresolved. The CDR3 sequence is 12 residues long. From germline, CDR1 is MGHRA and CDR2 YSYEKL. The germline V and J ends were trimmed by 4 bases and 7 bases, with 11 bases remaining between them. DNA for the CDR3: TGCGCCAGCAGCCGAGTAGGGCGAGAGCAGTACTTC. Translating it yields CASSRVGREQYF.

The rearrangement joins TRBV7-2 to TRBJ2-3, with unresolved D. The CDR3 sequence is 17 residues long. From germline, CDR1 is SGHTA and CDR2 FQGNSA. The V end lost 1 base, the J end lost 0 bases, and 14 bases lay between the germline ends. Here the CDR3 DNA reads TGTGCCAGCAGCTTAGTCGGCCTCGCACGCAGCACAGATACGCAGTATTTT. It encodes CASSLVGLARSTDTQYF.

The genes are TRBV10-3 and TRBJ2-1; 10 nucleotides match TRBD2. CDR3 size: 15 residues. Germline assignment: CDR1 ENHRY and CDR2 SYGVKD. Trimming at V came to 3 bases and at J to 3 bases, leaving 2 bases not matched to a gene. Here the CDR3 reads CAISEGLADYNEQFF. Here the CDR3 DNA reads TGTGCCATCAGTGAAGGACTAGCGGACTACAATGAGCAGTTCTTC.

This clonotype appeared many times. The chain has TRBV5-1 and TRBJ2-1; 7 bases align to TRBD1. CDR1 SGHRS and CDR2 YFSETQ come from the germline V gene. J was trimmed by 4 bases and V by 0 bases; bases with no gene match: 4. The CDR3 runs to 15 residues. CDR3 DNA: TGCGCCAGCAGCTTGGGGGGACAGAAATACAATGAGCAGTTCTTC. It encodes CASSLGGQKYNEQFF.

Ten or more counts support this clonotype. The chain links TRBV29-1 to TRBJ2-3, with 9 nucleotides matching TRBD2. Trimming took 1 base from V and 4 from J; bases not matched to a gene: 3. This CDR3 spans 14 amino acids. Germline V gene sequence: CDR1 SQVTM, CDR2 ANQGSEA. CDR3 sequence reads: CSVEGTSVSDTQYF. The CDR3 DNA reads as TGCAGCGTTGAAGGGACTAGCGTTTCAGATACGCAGTATTTT.

This clonotype was picked up a small number of times. The genes are TRBV20-1 and TRBJ1-1, with D unresolved. The CDR3 loop spans 13 amino acids. In germline, CDR1 is DFQATT, CDR2 SNEGSKA (reference sequence). V lost 1 base to trimming and J lost 3 bases, with 9 bases between them. CDR3 bases: TGCAGTGCTAGAGCTCTGGGGTACACTGAAGCTTTCTTT. Protein: CSARALGYTEAFF.

V usage is TRBV7-2 and J usage is TRBJ2-1, with a tentative D call TRBD2 (6 bases). Germline V gene sequence: CDR1 SGHTA, CDR2 FQGNSA. The ends were cut back, 4 bases at V and 4 bases at J, with 14 bases in the middle. This CDR3 contains 15 residues. CDR3 coding DNA: TGTGCCAGCAGCTCAGGGTTCGGGAGATACAATGAGCAGTTCTTC. Its translation is CASSSGFGRYNEQFF.

Only a few counts were recorded for this clonotype. CDR3 region: CASSLAFQGGNEQFF. The CDR3 region has the DNA TGCGCCAGCAGCTTGGCCTTTCAGGGTGGGAATGAGCAGTTCTTC. The rearrangement uses TRBV5-1 and TRBJ2-1; a weak D match, TRBD1 (5 bases). This CDR3 comprises 15 residues. The V end was cut by 0 bases, the J end by 7 bases, with 14 bases between. CDR1 and CDR2 (germline): SGHRS, YFSETQ.

This clonotype was seen many times. The chain is built from TRBV20-1 and TRBJ2-1; D not certain. The germline V gene has CDR1 DFQATT and CDR2 SNEGSKA (reference sequence). This CDR3 spans 11 amino acids. Trimming stripped 5 bases from V and 8 bases from J, with 10 bases between. CDR3 residues: CSADRDYEQFF. In nucleotides, the CDR3 is TGCAGTGCTGATAGGGATTATGAGCAGTTCTTC.

At least ten counts were recorded for this clonotype. The chain uses TRBV5-1 and TRBJ2-7; 9 nucleotides match TRBD2. Germline trimming cut 0 bases from V and 0 bases from J; bases unmatched to any gene: 7. The CDR3 has 17 amino acids. Per the germline V gene, CDR1 is SGHRS and CDR2 is YFSETQ. CDR3 in amino acids: CASSLEGLAVSSYEQYF. CDR3 nucleotide sequence: TGCGCCAGCAGCTTGGAGGGACTAGCTGTGAGCTCCTACGAGCAGTACTTC.

V usage is TRBV28 and J usage is TRBJ2-6, with D hard to call. The CDR3 loop spans 15 amino acids. V dropped 6 bases and J dropped 0 bases, with 9 bases sitting between them. Germline V gene sequence: CDR1 MDHEN, CDR2 SYDVKM. The CDR3 region has the DNA TGTGCCAGCAGGACCGCGAGCTCTGGGGCCAACGTCCTGACTTTC. It codes for CASRTASSGANVLTF.

This clonotype appeared many times. J is TRBJ2-6 and V is TRBV29-1; D uncertain. V was shortened by 4 bases and J by 0 bases, with 7 bases between the two germline ends. The CDR3 is 14 amino acids. From germline, CDR1 is SQVTM and CDR2 ANQGSEA. Here the CDR3 reads CSVVGRSGANVLTF. CDR3 nucleotides: TGCAGCGTTGTTGGACGCTCTGGGGCCAACGTCCTGACTTTC.

This clonotype was picked up many times. The chain joins TRBV11-2 to TRBJ1-2; 7 bases are a match to TRBD1. V trimming: 6 bases; J trimming: 7 bases; junction bases outside the gene matches: 11. CDR1 is SGHAT and CDR2 is FQNNGV in the germline V gene. The CDR3 loop spans 14 amino acids. CDR3 amino acids: CASSRATGLSGYTF. DNA for the CDR3: TGTGCCAGCAGTAGAGCGACAGGGTTGAGTGGCTACACCTTC.

This clonotype was seen at least ten times. The chain uses TRBV10-3 and TRBJ2-3; D assignment may be TRBD1 or TRBD2 (7 bases each). Trimming cost V 7 bases and J 6 bases, with 17 bases left between them. This CDR3 has 14 residues. Germline loops: CDR1 ENHRY, CDR2 SYGVKD. The CDR3 DNA reads TGTGCCATCAAGGGGAGGGGGCCGGAGGATACGCAGTATTTT. Encoded protein: CAIKGRGPEDTQYF.

This chain links TRBV6-2 or TRBV6-3 with TRBJ2-3; perhaps TRBD2 as D (6 bases). Germline CDR1 reads MNHEY; CDR2 reads SVGEGT. The CDR3 is 14 amino acids. V was shortened by 4 bases and J by 2 bases, with 10 bases between the two germline ends. CDR3 amino acids: CASSSWDSTDTQYF. CDR3 DNA sequence: TGTGCCAGCAGTTCGTGGGACTCCACAGATACGCAGTATTTT.